These 2 T cell receptor beta chains came from one sample sequenced in a study of CD8 T cells in Susac syndrome. Random hexamers were used to reverse transcribe the RNA input (roughly 0.5 to 1 ug). From the immunoSEQ multiplex PCR reads, TCRdb called clonotypes with MiXCR, one entry per CDR3 protein. Among 110,000 or so distinct CDR3 sequences listed, around 90% were seen once. Sequenced material: CD4+ T cells from PBMCs. These TCRs come from a human donor in good health.

This clonotype occurred a few times. This chain joins TRBV4-2 and TRBJ2-1; 13 nucleotides agree with TRBD2. The CDR3 runs 17 residues. Per the germline V gene, CDR1 is LGHNA and CDR2 is YNFKEQ. The V gene end was trimmed by 4 bases and the J gene end by 3 bases; junction bases not matched to a gene: 6. The CDR3 spells CASSPGTSGTNYNEQFF. CDR3 bases: TGTGCCAGCAGCCCAGGGACTAGCGGGACCAACTACAATGAGCAGTTCTTC.

The chain links TRBV3-1 to TRBJ2-6; D gene uncertain. Trimming cost V 5 bases and J 2 bases, with 10 bases left between them. The germline V gene has CDR1 LGHDT and CDR2 YNNKEL (reference sequence). CDR3 length: 15 amino acids. The CDR3 DNA reads TGTGCCAGCAGCGAACGCTGGGCTGGGGCCAACGTCCTGACTTTC. Encoded protein: CASSERWAGANVLTF.